One and the same sample provided the 3 T cell receptor beta chains below, sequenced in a study of T cell responses to AZD1222 COVID-19 vaccine. Measured with immunoSEQ multiplex PCR; TCRdb has only the in-frame clones, and not every one. The table records 150,000 to 200,000 clones, about nine tenths of them present only once. This specimen consisted of peripheral blood, obtained 28 days after the second AZD1222 dose. Receptor source: an adult who received the AZD1222 COVID-19 vaccine.

The V gene is TRBV5-1, the J gene TRBJ2-3, with a tentative D call TRBD1 (5 bases). The CDR3 is made up of 14 amino acids. V was pared by 4 bases and J by 4 bases, with 13 bases between. Germline V gives CDR1 SGHRS, CDR2 YFSETQ. CDR3 protein: CASSPTGSADTQYF. The CDR3 DNA reads as TGCGCCAGCAGCCCTACAGGCTCAGCAGATACGCAGTATTTT.

The V call is TRBV12-3 or TRBV12-4, the J call TRBJ1-1; D unresolved. Trimming removed 6 bases at V and 6 bases at J, with 14 bases between. The CDR3 is 13 residues long. In nucleotides, the CDR3 is TGTGCCAGCAGCAAACGTGCGGCGGCTGAAGCTTTCTTT. Protein product: CASSKRAAAEAFF.

This chain uses TRBV3-1 (or the pseudogene TRBV3-2) with TRBJ1-1; 7 positions match TRBD1. With 4 bases clipped from V and 8 bases from J, the junction kept 4 bases outside the gene matches. Germline values: CDR1 LGHDT, CDR2 YNNKEL (reference sequence). This CDR3 has 12 residues. Here the CDR3 reads CASSRQGLEAFF. CDR3 nucleotide sequence: TGTGCCAGCAGCCGACAGGGACTGGAAGCTTTCTTT.